The rows below give T cell receptor beta chains drawn from one sample of a study of shared clonotypes between healthy human individuals. Libraries were prepared by immunoSEQ multiplex PCR; TCRdb keeps only in-frame clonotypes and omits some of them. Of about 530,000 clones in the sample, about 96% are singletons; the top ten hold 0.06%. The sequencing sample was made of naive CD4+ T cells sorted from blood. These receptors were obtained from a young woman in good health. Each CDR3 is given with its conserved first and last residue. The D gene is left open where the match is weak. Only part of the rows carry a size: once, few, many, or a class if the clone is expanded.

>NA|TRBJ2-5|TRBV6-1|TRBD2
CASSERTGGRAKETQYF
TGTGCCAGCAGTGAAAGAACTGGCGGGAGGGCAAAGGAGACCCAGTACTTC
>NA|TRBJ2-1|TRBV2|NA
CASSDRLDYNEQFF
TGTGCCAGCAGTGACCGACTAGATTACAATGAGCAGTTCTTC
>NA|TRBJ2-5|TRBV6-5|NA
CASRSTYQETQYF
TGTGCCAGCAGGAGTACGTACCAAGAGACCCAGTACTTC
>once|TRBJ1-5|TRBV27|TRBD1
CASRTDRAGQPQHF
TGTGCCAGCAGAACCGACAGGGCAGGACAGCCCCAGCATTTT
>few|TRBJ1-2|TRBV2|NA
CASSEGYYGYTF
TGTGCCAGCAGTGAGGGGTACTATGGCTACACCTTC
>NA|TRBJ2-7|TRBV4-2|TRBD2
CASSQGGLAGGYEQYF
TGTGCCAGCAGCCAAGGGGGACTAGCGGGAGGGTACGAGCAGTACTTC
>NA|TRBJ2-6|TRBV28|TRBD1
CASRRTGSGANVLTF
TGTGCCAGCAGAAGGACAGGGAGCGGGGCCAACGTCCTGACTTTC
>NA|TRBJ1-1|TRBV21-1|NA
CASMGRHTEAFF
TGTGCCAGCATGGGGAGGCACACTGAAGCTTTCTTT
>NA|TRBJ1-3|TRBV14|TRBD1
CASSALWTGPGNTIYF
TGTGCCAGCAGCGCCCTGTGGACAGGGCCTGGAAACACCATATATTTT
>NA|TRBJ1-5|TRBV7-9|NA
CASSLGSENQPQHF
TGTGCCAGCAGCTTAGGCTCAGAAAATCAGCCCCAGCATTTT
>NA|TRBJ2-7|TRBV6-6|NA
CASSYSGADEQYF
TGTGCCAGCAGTTACTCGGGGGCCGACGAGCAGTACTTC
>NA|TRBJ2-3|TRBV9|NA
CASSVDWGADTQYF
TGTGCCAGCAGCGTAGATTGGGGAGCAGATACGCAGTATTTT
>NA|TRBJ1-1|TRBV2|NA
CATKREGSPVGTEAFF
TGTGCCACCAAAAGAGAGGGGTCCCCGGTTGGCACTGAAGCTTTCTTT
>NA|TRBJ1-2|TRBV6-1|TRBD1
CASSEAGQGLANYGYTF
TGTGCCAGCAGTGAAGCGGGACAGGGCTTAGCTAACTATGGCTACACCTTC
>NA|TRBJ1-5|TRBV28|TRBD1
CASALQGVGNQPQHF
TGTGCCAGCGCGCTCCAGGGGGTGGGCAATCAGCCCCAGCATTTT
>NA|TRBJ1-4|TRBV28|NA
CASSLSPGRINEKLFF
TGTGCCAGCAGCCTATCTCCGGGACGGATTAATGAAAAACTGTTTTTT
>NA|TRBJ2-7|TRBV30|NA
CAWRTSGEQYF
TGTGCCTGGAGGACATCCGGCGAGCAGTACTTC